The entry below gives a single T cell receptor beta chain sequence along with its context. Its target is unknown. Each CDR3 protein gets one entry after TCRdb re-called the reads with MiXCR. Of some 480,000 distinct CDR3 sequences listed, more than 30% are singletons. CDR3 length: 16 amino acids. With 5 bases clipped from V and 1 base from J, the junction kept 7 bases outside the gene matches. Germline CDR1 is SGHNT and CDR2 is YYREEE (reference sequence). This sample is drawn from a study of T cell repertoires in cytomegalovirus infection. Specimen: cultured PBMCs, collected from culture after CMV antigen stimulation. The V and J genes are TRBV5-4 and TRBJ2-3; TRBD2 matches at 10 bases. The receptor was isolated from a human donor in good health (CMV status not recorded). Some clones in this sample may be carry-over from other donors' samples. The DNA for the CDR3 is TGTGCCAGCAGGTCACTAGCGGGAAGGGGCACAGATACGCAGTATTTT. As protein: CASRSLAGRGTDTQYF.